A selection of T cell receptor beta chains follows, all from one sample in a study of blood T cells in healthy people across ages. TCRdb ran MiXCR on the 5' RACE reads and lists one entry per CDR3 protein. Here the sample spans fewer than 1,000,000 distinct CDR3 sequences, about 47% being singletons. The sequenced sample was blood. The receptors were sampled from a man aged 80 or over in good health. The conserved cysteine and the conserved F or W are not part of the CDR3 here. The D gene is left open where the match is weak. Size tells how often a clone was seen (once, few, many) or the class of an expanded clone, and some rows leave it out.

TRBV7-2 . few ASSLGGTPPEQY
TRBV12-3/TRBV12-4 . . ASSMAVGGYT
TRBV12-3/TRBV12-4 TRBD2 many ASSFAGGRPDTQY
TRBV15 TRBD1 . ATSTLRDRGGNEQY
TRBV7-9 TRBD2 once TSSSGLAAQY
TRBV7-2 TRBD1 . ASSLYRGREQY
TRBV2 . . ASRDAGYEQY
TRBV5-1 . . ASSFGETEIDTQY
TRBV20-1 . many SAPGPGNIQY
TRBV12-3/TRBV12-4 TRBD2 . ASSLFQREQETQY
TRBV20-1 . once SARELGHVGTDTQY
TRBV7-9 . few ASSRDFAEQF
TRBV28 . many ASSFAGNTEAF
TRBV9 TRBD1 few ASSTGQEYTGELF
TRBV27 . once ASSLEQGVYEQF
TRBV12-3/TRBV12-4 TRBD2 many ASSRLAGAYNEQF
TRBV3-1 TRBD2 few ASSPSTGEGETYEQY
TRBV7-6 . . ASSLGSGPGSYEQY
TRBV20-1 . . SARSTGGALDEQF
TRBV14 . . ASSHDSPSGYT
TRBV7-2 TRBD1 few ASSRRSGTGSYEQY
TRBV20-1 . few SAMSGANTGELF
TRBV2 . . ASSVDRNEQY
TRBV5-1 . . ASSLTPLNQETQY
TRBV9 . . ASSSRQVTDTQY
TRBV20-1 . . SARVEIGSGYT
TRBV27 . few ASTERGLGTAGGEQY
TRBV9 TRBD2 few ASSAQGGTSGRARDTQY
TRBV7-9 . few ASSSFDEQF
TRBV20-1 TRBD1 . SAESPGQAYNEQY
TRBV12-3/TRBV12-4 TRBD2 . ASSVAGGADVQY
TRBV29-1 . many SVAGQTEAF
TRBV28 TRBD2 . ASSLRSFGRLGAVKNIQY
TRBV20-1 . . SAGGEGVTDTQY
TRBV20-1 TRBD1 . SARGGTGMNTEAF
TRBV2 TRBD1 . ASSERQGPYEQY
TRBV18 . few ASSPLDTGTDTQY
TRBV28 TRBD1 . ASSLDGTVNSPLH
TRBV10-1 TRBD1 few ASVEKRDRGWDSYEQY
TRBV4-2 . once ASSQISTGEHTGELF
TRBV2 . . ASSRDSKLF
TRBV27 TRBD2 . ASSLLASGRHNEQF
TRBV29-1 . . SGARDNYEQY
TRBV20-1 . . SARDSGKVTDTQY
TRBV29-1 . many SVDRPYSNYGYT
TRBV2 . . ASSDRTSLLGEQY
TRBV27 . . ASAGSGLAEQY
TRBV4-2 TRBD2 . ASSHGLAANTGELF
TRBV10-3 . few AISGAYEQY
TRBV2 . few ASIPQGFTYHT
TRBV4-1 . once ASSARNEKLF
TRBV20-1 TRBD2 . SAGLANEQF
TRBV6-5 . . ASSYSRGSGEQY
TRBV3-1 TRBD2 . ASSQPSGRGYNEQF
TRBV2 . . ASSETGIIQPQH